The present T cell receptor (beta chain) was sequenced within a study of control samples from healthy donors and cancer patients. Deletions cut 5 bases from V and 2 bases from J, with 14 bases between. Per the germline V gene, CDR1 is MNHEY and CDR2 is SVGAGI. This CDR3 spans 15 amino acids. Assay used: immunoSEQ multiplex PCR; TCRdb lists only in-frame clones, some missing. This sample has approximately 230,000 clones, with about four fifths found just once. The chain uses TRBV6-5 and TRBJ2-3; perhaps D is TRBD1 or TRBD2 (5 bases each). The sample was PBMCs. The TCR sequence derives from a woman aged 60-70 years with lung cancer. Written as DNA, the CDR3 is TGTGCCAGCAGTCGGTCCGGGACGCACACAGATACGCAGTATTTT. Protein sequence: CASSRSGTHTDTQYF.